Presented here are 3 T cell receptor beta chains from one specimen sequenced in a study of human thymus T cells. Resected material from corrective heart surgery provided the thymus tissue analysed. Assay used: immunoSEQ multiplex PCR; TCRdb lists only in-frame clones, some missing. The table includes about 120,000 clones, around 95% detected once. The sequenced sample consisted of thymus tissue. These receptors originate from a boy under two years old with a congenital heart defect but otherwise immunologically healthy.

The chain joins TRBV6-5 to TRBJ1-6, with D tentatively TRBD1 (5 bases). Germline assignment: CDR1 MNHEY and CDR2 SVGAGI. The CDR3 runs to 15 residues. The V and J ends lost 5 bases and 9 bases respectively, with 17 bases between them. The CDR3, as DNA: TGTGCCAGCAGTCACGTGGGGCAGGAGGCTTCACCCCTCCACTTT. Residues: CASSHVGQEASPLHF.

This rearrangement joins TRBV13 to TRBJ1-1; D gene ambiguous. Per the germline V gene, CDR1 is PRHDT and CDR2 is FYEKMQ (reference sequence). V gave up 4 bases and J gave up 5 bases, with 17 bases separating them. The CDR3 spans 15 residues. CDR3 in amino acids: CASSSVSWAETEAFF. Here the CDR3 DNA reads TGTGCCAGCAGCTCCGTGTCGTGGGCGGAAACTGAAGCTTTCTTT.

The rearrangement uses TRBV5-1 and TRBJ1-1; 7 bases are a match to TRBD1. The CDR3 has 13 amino acids. Germline values: CDR1 SGHRS, CDR2 YFSETQ. CDR3 DNA: TGCGCAGATGAAGGGGGCGTAAACACTGAAGCTTTCTTT. It codes for CADEGGVNTEAFF.